This TCR beta chain was identified in a study of T cells in narcolepsy. Study-wide background: Donors had narcolepsy type 1 or type 2, or were healthy controls. Study-wide points: HCRT-specific and TRIB2-specific autoreactive clonotypes appeared among same-patient CSF and blood CD4+ clonotypes. Some memory CD4+ repertoires had no autoreactive clone sequences.

Looked up from germline, CDR1 is MGHRA and CDR2 is YSYEKL. Deletions cut 1 base from V and 6 bases from J, with 17 bases between. The CDR3 is made up of 16 amino acids. Profiling relied on immunoSEQ multiplex PCR, and the TCRdb table lists in-frame clones only, not all of them. The sample includes about 35,000 clones, approximately 80% of them seen just once. As concerns this clone: Its antigen is unknown.

The source of this sequence is a human donor in good health. The V call is TRBV4-1, the J call TRBJ2-3, with D possibly matching TRBD2 (5 bases). Sequences were obtained from memory (CD45RA-) CD4+ T cells from blood. CDR3 sequence reads: CASSQAQRARSDTQYF. The CDR3 nucleotides are TGCGCCAGCAGCCAAGCGCAGAGGGCAAGGTCGGATACGCAGTATTTT.